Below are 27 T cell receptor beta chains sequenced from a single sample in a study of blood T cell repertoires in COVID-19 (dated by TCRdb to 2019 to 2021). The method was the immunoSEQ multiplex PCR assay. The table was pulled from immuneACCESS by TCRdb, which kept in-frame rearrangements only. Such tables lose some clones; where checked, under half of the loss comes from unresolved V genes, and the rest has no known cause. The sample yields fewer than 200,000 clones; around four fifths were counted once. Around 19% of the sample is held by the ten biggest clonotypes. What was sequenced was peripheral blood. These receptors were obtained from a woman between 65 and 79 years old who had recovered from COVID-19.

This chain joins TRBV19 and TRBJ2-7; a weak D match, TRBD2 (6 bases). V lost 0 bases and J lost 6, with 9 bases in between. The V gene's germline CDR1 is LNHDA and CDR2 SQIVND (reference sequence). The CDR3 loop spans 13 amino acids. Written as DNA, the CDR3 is TGTGCCAGTAGTATAGATCGGGGGATCGAGCAGTACTTC. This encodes CASSIDRGIEQYF. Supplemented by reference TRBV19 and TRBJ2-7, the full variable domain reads DGGITQSPKYLFRKEGQNVTLSCEQNLNHDAMYWYRQDPGQGLRLIYYSQIVNDFQKGDIAEGYSVSREKKESFPLTVTSAQKNPTAFYLCASSIDRGIEQYFGPGTRLTVT.

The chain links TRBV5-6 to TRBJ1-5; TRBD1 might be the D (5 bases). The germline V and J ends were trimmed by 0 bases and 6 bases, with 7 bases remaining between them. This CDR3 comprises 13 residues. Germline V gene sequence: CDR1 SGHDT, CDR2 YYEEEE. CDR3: CASSLEGFQPQHF. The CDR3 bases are TGTGCCAGCAGCTTGGAGGGGTTTCAGCCCCAGCATTTT.

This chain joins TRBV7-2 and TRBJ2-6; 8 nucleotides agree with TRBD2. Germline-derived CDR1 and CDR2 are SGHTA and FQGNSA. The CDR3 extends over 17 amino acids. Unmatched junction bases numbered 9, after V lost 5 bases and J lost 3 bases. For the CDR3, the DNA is TGTGCCAGCAGCCCCCGAGCGGGGGCAGGTGGGGCCAACGTCCTGACTTTC. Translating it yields CASSPRAGAGGANVLTF.

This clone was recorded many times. The CDR3: CASSLASGVETQYF. CDR3 DNA sequence: TGTGCCAGCAGCTTAGCATCAGGGGTGGAGACCCAGTACTTC. The chain uses TRBV7-9 and TRBJ2-5, with D maybe TRBD1 (6 bases). Trimming removed 0 bases at V and 5 bases at J, with 10 bases between. The CDR3 spans 14 residues. The germline V gene encodes CDR1 SEHNR and CDR2 FQNEAQ (reference sequence).

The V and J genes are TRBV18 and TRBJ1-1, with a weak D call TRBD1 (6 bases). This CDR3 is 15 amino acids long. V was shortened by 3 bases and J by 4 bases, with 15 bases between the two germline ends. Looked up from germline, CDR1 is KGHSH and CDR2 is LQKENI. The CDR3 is CASSPIQGGSTEAFF. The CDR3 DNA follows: TGTGCCAGCTCACCCATACAGGGAGGGAGCACTGAAGCTTTCTTT.

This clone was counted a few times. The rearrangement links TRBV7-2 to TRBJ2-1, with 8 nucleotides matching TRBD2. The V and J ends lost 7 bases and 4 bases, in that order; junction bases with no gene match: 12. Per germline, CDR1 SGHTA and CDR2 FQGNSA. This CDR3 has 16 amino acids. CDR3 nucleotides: TGTGCCAGCACCCCCCGGCGACTAGCGCCATACAATGAGCAGTTCTTC. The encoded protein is CASTPRRLAPYNEQFF.

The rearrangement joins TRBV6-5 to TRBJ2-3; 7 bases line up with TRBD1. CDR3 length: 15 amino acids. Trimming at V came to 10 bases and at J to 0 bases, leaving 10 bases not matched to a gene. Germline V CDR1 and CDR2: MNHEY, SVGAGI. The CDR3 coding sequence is TGTGCCACAACCTCCGGGACAGCGAGCACAGATACGCAGTATTTT. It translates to CATTSGTASTDTQYF.

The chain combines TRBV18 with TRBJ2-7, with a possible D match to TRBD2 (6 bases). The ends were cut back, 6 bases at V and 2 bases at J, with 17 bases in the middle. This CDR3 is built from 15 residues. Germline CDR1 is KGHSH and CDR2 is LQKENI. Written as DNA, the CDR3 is TGTGCCAGCTCGCCCGCCGCTAGCGTGACCTACGAGCAGTACTTC. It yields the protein CASSPAASVTYEQYF.

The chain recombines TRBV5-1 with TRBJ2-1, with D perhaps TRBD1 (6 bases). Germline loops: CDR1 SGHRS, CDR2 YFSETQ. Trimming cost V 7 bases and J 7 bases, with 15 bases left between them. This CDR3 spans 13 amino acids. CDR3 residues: CASCVGAGNEQFF. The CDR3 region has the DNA TGCGCCAGCTGTGTGGGGGCCGGGAATGAGCAGTTCTTC. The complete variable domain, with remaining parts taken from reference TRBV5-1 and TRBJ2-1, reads KAGVTQTPRYLIKTRGQQVTLSCSPISGHRSVSWYQQTPGQGLQFLFEYFSETQRNKGNFPGRFSGRQFSNSRSEMNVSTLELGDSALYLCASCVGAGNEQFFGPGTRLTVL.

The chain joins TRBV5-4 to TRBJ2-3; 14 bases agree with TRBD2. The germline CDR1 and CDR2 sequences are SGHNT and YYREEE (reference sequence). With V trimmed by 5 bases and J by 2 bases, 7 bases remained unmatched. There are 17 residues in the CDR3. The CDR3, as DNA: TGTGCCAGCAGGTCCGGGACTAGCGGGGGTTTCACAGATACGCAGTATTTT. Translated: CASRSGTSGGFTDTQYF.

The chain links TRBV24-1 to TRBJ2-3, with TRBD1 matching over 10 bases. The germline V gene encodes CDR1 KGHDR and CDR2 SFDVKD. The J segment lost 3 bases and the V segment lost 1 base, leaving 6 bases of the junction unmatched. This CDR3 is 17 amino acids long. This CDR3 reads CATSDLGTGATTDTQYF. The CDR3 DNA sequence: TGTGCCACCAGTGATTTAGGGACAGGGGCCACAACAGATACGCAGTATTTT.

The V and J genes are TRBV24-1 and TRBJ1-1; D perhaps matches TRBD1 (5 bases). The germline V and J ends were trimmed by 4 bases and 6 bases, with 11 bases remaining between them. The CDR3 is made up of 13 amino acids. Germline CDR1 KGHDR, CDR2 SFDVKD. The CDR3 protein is CATSDQGEAEAFF. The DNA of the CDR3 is TGTGCCACCAGTGACCAAGGGGAGGCTGAAGCTTTCTTT.

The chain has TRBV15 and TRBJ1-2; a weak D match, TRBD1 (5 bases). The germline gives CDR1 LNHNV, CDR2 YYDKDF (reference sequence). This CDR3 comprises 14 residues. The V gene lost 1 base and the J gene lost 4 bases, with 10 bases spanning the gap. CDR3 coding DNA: TGTGCCACCAGCAGAGTCGGGGGGACCTATGGCTACACCTTC. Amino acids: CATSRVGGTYGYTF.

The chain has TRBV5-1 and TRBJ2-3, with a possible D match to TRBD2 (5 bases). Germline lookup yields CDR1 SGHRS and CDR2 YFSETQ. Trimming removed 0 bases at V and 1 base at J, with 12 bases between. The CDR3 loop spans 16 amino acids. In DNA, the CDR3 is TGCGCCAGCAGCTTGGCCGAGGGTTCTGGCACAGATACGCAGTATTTT. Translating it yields CASSLAEGSGTDTQYF.

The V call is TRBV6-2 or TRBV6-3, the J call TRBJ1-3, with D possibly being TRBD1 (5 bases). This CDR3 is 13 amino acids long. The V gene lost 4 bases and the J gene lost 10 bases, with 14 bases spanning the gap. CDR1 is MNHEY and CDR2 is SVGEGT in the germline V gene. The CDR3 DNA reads TGTGCCAGCAGTTTCGCCCATCGGGGGACCATATATTTT. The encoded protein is CASSFAHRGTIYF.

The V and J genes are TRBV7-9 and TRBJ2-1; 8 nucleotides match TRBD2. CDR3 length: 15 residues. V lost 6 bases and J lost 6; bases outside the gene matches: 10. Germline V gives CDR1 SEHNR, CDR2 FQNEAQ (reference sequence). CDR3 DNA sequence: TGTGCCAGCAGTAGGCCGGGACTAGGGCGCAATGAGCAGTTCTTC. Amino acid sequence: CASSRPGLGRNEQFF.

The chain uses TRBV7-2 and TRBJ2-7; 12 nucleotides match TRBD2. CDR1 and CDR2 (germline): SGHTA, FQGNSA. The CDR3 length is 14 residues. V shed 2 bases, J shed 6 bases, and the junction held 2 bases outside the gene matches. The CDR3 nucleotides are TGTGCCAGCAGCTTACTAGCGGGAGGGGGCGAGCAGTACTTC. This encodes CASSLLAGGGEQYF.

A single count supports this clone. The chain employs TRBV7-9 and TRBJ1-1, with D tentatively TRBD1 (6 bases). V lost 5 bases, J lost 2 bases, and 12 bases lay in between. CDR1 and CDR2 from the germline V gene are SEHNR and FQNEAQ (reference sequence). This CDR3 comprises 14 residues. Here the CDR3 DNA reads TGTGCCAGCAGCCGAGGGACAACTAACACTGAAGCTTTCTTT. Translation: CASSRGTTNTEAFF.

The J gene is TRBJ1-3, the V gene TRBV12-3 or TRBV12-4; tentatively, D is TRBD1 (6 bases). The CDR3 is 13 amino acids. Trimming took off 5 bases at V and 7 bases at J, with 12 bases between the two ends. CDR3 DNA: TGTGCCAGCAGTAGGGGGATCGTCAACACCATATATTTT. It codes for CASSRGIVNTIYF.

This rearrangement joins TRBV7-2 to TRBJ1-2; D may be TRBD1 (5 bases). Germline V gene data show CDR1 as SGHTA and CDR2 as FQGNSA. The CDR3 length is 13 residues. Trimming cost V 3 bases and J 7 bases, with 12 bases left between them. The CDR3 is CASSLGRVGGYTF. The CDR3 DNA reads TGTGCCAGCAGCTTGGGCAGGGTCGGTGGCTACACCTTC.

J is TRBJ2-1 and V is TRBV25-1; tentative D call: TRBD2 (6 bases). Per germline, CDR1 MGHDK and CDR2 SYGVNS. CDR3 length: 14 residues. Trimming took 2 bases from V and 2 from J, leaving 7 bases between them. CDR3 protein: CASSEPGAYNEQFF. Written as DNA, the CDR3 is TGTGCCAGCAGTGAACCGGGAGCCTACAATGAGCAGTTCTTC.

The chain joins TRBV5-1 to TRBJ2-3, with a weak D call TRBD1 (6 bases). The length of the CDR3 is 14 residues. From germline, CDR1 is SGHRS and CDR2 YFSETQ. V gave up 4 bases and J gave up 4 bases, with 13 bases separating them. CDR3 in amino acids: CASSPGVVADTQYF. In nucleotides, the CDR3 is TGCGCCAGCAGCCCAGGGGTGGTCGCAGATACGCAGTATTTT.

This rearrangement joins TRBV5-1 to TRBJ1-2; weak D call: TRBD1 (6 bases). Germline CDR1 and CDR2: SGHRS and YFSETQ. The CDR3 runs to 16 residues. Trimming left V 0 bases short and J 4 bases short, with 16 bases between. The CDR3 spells CASSLEGEQAGYGYTF. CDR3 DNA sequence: TGCGCCAGCAGCTTGGAGGGGGAACAGGCGGGCTATGGCTACACCTTC.

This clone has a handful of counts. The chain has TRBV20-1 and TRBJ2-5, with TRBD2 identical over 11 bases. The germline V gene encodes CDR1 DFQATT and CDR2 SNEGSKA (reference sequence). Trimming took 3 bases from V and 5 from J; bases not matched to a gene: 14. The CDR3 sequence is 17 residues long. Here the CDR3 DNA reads TGCAGTGCTAGTGGCTCTCTAGCGGGAGGTTCGGGTGAGACCCAGTACTTC. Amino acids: CSASGSLAGGSGETQYF.

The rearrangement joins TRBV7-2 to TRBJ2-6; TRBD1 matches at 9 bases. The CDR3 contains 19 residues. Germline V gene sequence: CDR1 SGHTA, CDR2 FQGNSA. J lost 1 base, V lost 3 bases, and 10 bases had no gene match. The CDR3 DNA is TGTGCCAGCAGCTTGGGGGTCGGGACAGGGCGTTCTGGGGCCAACGTCCTGACTTTC. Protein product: CASSLGVGTGRSGANVLTF.

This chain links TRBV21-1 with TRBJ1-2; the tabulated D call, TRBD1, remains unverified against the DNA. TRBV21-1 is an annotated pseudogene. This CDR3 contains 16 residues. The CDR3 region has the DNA TGTGCCAGCAGCAAAGAGGGCGGCAGGGCGGACTATGGCTACACCTTC. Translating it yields CASSKEGGRADYGYTF.

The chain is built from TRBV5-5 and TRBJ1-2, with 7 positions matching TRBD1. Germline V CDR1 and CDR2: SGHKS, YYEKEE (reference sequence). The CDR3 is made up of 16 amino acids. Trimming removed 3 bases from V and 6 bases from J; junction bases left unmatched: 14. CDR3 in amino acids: CASSYYTGVASDGYTF. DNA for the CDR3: TGTGCCAGCAGCTACTACACAGGGGTAGCTTCAGATGGCTACACCTTC.